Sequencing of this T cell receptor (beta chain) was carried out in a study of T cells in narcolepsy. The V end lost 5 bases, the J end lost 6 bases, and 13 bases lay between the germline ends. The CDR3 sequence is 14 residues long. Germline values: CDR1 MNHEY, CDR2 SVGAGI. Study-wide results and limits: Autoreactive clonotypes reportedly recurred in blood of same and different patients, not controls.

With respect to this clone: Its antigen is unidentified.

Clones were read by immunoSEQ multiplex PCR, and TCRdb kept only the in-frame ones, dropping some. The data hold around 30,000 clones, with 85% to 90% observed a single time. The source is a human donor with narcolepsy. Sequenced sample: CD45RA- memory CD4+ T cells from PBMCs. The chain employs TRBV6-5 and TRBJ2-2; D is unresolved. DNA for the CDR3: TGTGCCAGCAGTGAAATGAAGGGCTCCGGGGAGCTGTTTTTT. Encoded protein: CASSEMKGSGELFF.